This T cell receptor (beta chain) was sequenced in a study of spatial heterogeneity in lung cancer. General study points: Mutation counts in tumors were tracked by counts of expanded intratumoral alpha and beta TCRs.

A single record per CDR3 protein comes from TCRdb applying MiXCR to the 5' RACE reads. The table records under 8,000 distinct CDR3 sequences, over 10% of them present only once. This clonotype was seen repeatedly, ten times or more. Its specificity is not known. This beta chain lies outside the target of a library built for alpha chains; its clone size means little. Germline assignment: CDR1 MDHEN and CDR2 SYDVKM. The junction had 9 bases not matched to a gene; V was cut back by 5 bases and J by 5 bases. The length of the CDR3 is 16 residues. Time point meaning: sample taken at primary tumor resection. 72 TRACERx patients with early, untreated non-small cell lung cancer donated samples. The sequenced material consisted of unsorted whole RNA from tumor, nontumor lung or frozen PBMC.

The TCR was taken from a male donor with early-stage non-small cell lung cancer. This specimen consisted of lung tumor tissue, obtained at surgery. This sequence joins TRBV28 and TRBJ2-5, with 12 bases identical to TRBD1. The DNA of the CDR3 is TGTGCCAGCAGTCGATCCGGGACAGGGGGCTGGGAGACCCAGTACTTC. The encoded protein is CASSRSGTGGWETQYF. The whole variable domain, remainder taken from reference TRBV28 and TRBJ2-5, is DVKVTQSSRYLVKRTGEKVFLECVQDMDHENMFWYRQDPGLGLRLIYFSYDVKMKEKGDIPEGYSVSREKKERFSLILESASTNQTSMYLCASSRSGTGGWETQYFGPGTRLLVL.